These 21 T cell receptor beta chains share one sample of origin, sequenced in a study of blood T cells in healthy people across ages. Through a sample-barcoded 5' primer and a J-beta primer mix, a second PCR was run for roughly 6 to 12 cycles. TCRdb called the 5' RACE reads again in MiXCR, with one record for every CDR3 protein. The repertoire has 500,000 to 600,000 distinct CDR3 sequences, roughly 29% of them found once; the top ten carry around 20%. The sequenced sample was blood. These receptors came from a woman aged 70-85 years in good health.

This chain joins TRBV6-5 and TRBJ2-3; 11 nucleotides line up with TRBD2. Trimming took 4 bases from V and 6 from J; bases not matched to a gene: 9. This CDR3 contains 16 residues. Looked up from germline, CDR1 is MNHEY and CDR2 is SVGAGI. In DNA, the CDR3 is TGTGCCAGCAGTTCATTAGCGGGGGGGCTCGCGGATACGCAGTATTTT. It translates to CASSSLAGGLADTQYF.

The chain couples TRBV20-1 to TRBJ2-7; 14 positions agree with TRBD2. The V gene's germline CDR1 is DFQATT and CDR2 SNEGSKA (reference sequence). Trimming took 3 bases from V and 5 from J; bases not matched to a gene: 6. The CDR3 sequence is 15 residues long. Here the CDR3 reads CSASPGLAGVDEQYF. The CDR3 bases are TGCAGTGCTAGCCCGGGACTAGCGGGGGTCGACGAGCAGTACTTC.

The chain is built from TRBV10-3 and TRBJ2-5, with 11 bases lining up with TRBD2. The DNA matches TRBJ2-7 better at its end, which makes the J call doubtful. Germline V CDR1 and CDR2: ENHRY, SYGVKD. The CDR3 runs to 13 residues. The CDR3, as DNA: TGTGCCATCAGGGCTAGCGGGGGGCTCGAGCAGTACTTC. Its translation is CAIRASGGLEQYF.

This clonotype was counted many times. The V gene is TRBV2, the J gene TRBJ1-1, with D possibly matching TRBD1 (6 bases). CDR1 SNHLY and CDR2 FYNNEI come from the germline V gene. The CDR3 is 14 amino acids. V shed 5 bases and J shed 0 bases, with 10 bases lying between them. CDR3 amino acids: CASSPGVVNTEAFF. DNA for the CDR3: TGTGCCAGCAGTCCAGGGGTAGTGAACACTGAAGCTTTCTTT. Using reference TRBV2 and TRBJ1-1 for the parts outside the CDR3, the full variable domain is EPEVTQTPSHQVTQMGQEVILRCVPISNHLYFYWYRQILGQKVEFLVSFYNNEISEKSEIFDDQFSVERPDGSNFTLKIRSTKLEDSAMYFCASSPGVVNTEAFFGQGTRLTVV.

The chain joins TRBV6-5 to TRBJ1-2; 9 nucleotides match TRBD1. The V gene end was trimmed by 6 bases and the J gene end by 7 bases; junction bases not matched to a gene: 9. This CDR3 comprises 14 residues. Germline V gives CDR1 MNHEY, CDR2 SVGAGI. The CDR3 reads CASRPGQGRPGYTF. CDR3 bases: TGTGCCAGCAGACCGGGACAGGGTAGGCCTGGCTACACCTTC.

The chain uses TRBV5-1 and TRBJ2-7; 14 positions match TRBD2. The length of the CDR3 is 16 residues. V lost 2 bases and J lost 2; bases outside the gene matches: 3. The germline CDR1 and CDR2 sequences are SGHRS and YFSETQ. In nucleotides, the CDR3 is TGCGCCAGCAGCTTCGGACTAGCGGGGGGTGCCTACGAGCAGTACTTC. Its protein is CASSFGLAGGAYEQYF.

In this sample, this clonotype turned up a few times. The V and J genes are TRBV7-2 and TRBJ1-2, with TRBD1 identical over 9 bases. CDR1 is SGHTA, CDR2 FQGNSA, per germline. Germline trimming cut 4 bases from V and 7 bases from J; bases unmatched to any gene: 4. This CDR3 spans 13 amino acids. The CDR3 sequence: CASSSQGASGYTF. Here the CDR3 DNA reads TGTGCCAGCAGCTCACAGGGGGCGTCTGGCTACACCTTC.

This clonotype has more than one count but fewer than ten. The chain couples TRBV7-2 to TRBJ1-6; no clear D. This CDR3 comprises 16 residues. V was clipped by 1 base and J by 9 bases, with 16 bases between them. Per the germline V gene, CDR1 is SGHTA and CDR2 is FQGNSA. CDR3 sequence (DNA): TGTGCCAGCAGCTTAGGCTGGCCAGATAATTTTTCACCCCTCCACTTT. Residues: CASSLGWPDNFSPLHF.

With regard to this clonotype: A read error may account for a junction end that differs from germline. V usage is TRBV7-7 and J usage is TRBJ2-5; 7 nucleotides line up with TRBD2. The length of the CDR3 is 18 residues. Germline assignment: CDR1 SSHAT and CDR2 FNYEAQ (reference sequence). The CDR3 region is CASSSLSGAQGYQETQYF. Here the CDR3 DNA reads TGTGCTAGCAGCTCTCTAAGCGGGGCCCAAGGATATCAAGAGACCCAGTACTTC. Combining the CDR3 with reference TRBV7-7 and TRBJ2-5 gives the whole variable domain GAGVSQSPRYKVTKRGQDVTLRCDPISSHATLYWYQQALGQGPEFLTYFNYEAQPDKSGLPSDRFSAERPEGSISTLTIQRTEQRDSAMYRCASSSLSGAQGYQETQYFGPGTRLLVL.

The chain links TRBV12-3 or TRBV12-4 to TRBJ2-3, with 12 bases aligning to TRBD1. The length of the CDR3 is 16 residues. V shed 6 bases and J 3 bases; nucleotides not matched to a gene: 7. CDR3 protein: CASRLGTGGMTDTQYF. The DNA for the CDR3 is TGTGCCAGCAGACTCGGGACAGGGGGCATGACAGATACGCAGTATTTT.

The sample holds one count of this clonotype. The junction shows a germline mismatch at one end, possibly a read error. The chain uses TRBV5-1 and TRBJ2-5, with 7 bases lining up with TRBD1. The CDR3 length is 14 residues. From germline, CDR1 is SGHRS and CDR2 YFSETQ. The DNA of the CDR3 is TGCGCCAGCAGCTACGATAGGACAGGAGAGACCCAGCACTTC. Residues: CASSYDRTGETQHF.

This clonotype was recorded only once. V is TRBV20-1 and J is TRBJ1-2, with TRBD1 matching over 11 bases. V trimming: 0 bases; J trimming: 6 bases; junction bases outside the gene matches: 9. From germline, CDR1 is DFQATT and CDR2 SNEGSKA (reference sequence). This CDR3 is built from 16 residues. CDR3 coding DNA: TGCAGTGCTAGAGACACTCGGACAGGGGGCATGGATGGCTACACCTTC. Its translation: CSARDTRTGGMDGYTF.

V and J are TRBV5-1 and TRBJ1-1, with D unresolved. The CDR3 length is 13 residues. Per the germline V gene, CDR1 is SGHRS and CDR2 is YFSETQ. Trimming stripped 7 bases from V and 1 base from J, with 11 bases between. This CDR3 reads CASQIAENTEAFF. The DNA of the CDR3 is TGCGCCAGCCAAATAGCCGAGAACACTGAAGCTTTCTTT.

This clonotype was found a few times. CDR3 DNA sequence: TGTGCCAGCAGCTGGACTAGCGGTTCCACAGATACGCAGTATTTT. This translates into CASSWTSGSTDTQYF. J is TRBJ2-3 and V is TRBV7-2; 10 bases match TRBD2. The ends lost 4 bases at V and 2 bases at J; junction bases unmatched: 3. Per the germline V gene, CDR1 is SGHTA and CDR2 is FQGNSA. The CDR3 is 15 residues long.

This clonotype was observed a handful of times. The gene calls are TRBV7-8 and TRBJ1-2, with D perhaps TRBD1 (6 bases). V dropped 0 bases and J dropped 7 bases, with 12 bases sitting between them. Germline-derived CDR1 and CDR2 are SGHVS and FQNEAQ. This CDR3 contains 14 residues. CDR3 in DNA: TGTGCCAGCAGCTTAGCACAGGGTGGGACTGGCTACACCTTC. It translates to CASSLAQGGTGYTF.

The genes are TRBV5-1 and TRBJ1-2; TRBD1 might be the D (5 bases). Germline V gene lookup returns CDR1 SGHRS and CDR2 YFSETQ. The V gene lost 4 bases and the J gene lost 8 bases, with 27 bases spanning the gap. This CDR3 is 17 amino acids long. CDR3 loop: CASSDIVGGRERGGYTF. The CDR3 DNA follows: TGCGCCAGCAGCGACATCGTCGGGGGTCGTGAACGGGGGGGCTACACCTTC.

This clonotype was counted at least ten times. The rearrangement joins TRBV9 to TRBJ2-1, with D unclear. V lost 3 bases and J lost 5, with 15 bases in between. Germline V CDR1 and CDR2: SGDLS, YYNGEE. The CDR3 is made up of 15 amino acids. The CDR3 protein is CASSEFAPSNNEQFF. The CDR3 DNA reads as TGTGCCAGCAGCGAGTTCGCCCCTTCCAACAATGAGCAGTTCTTC.

This chain connects TRBV28 to TRBJ1-2; TRBD1 matches 11 bases. In germline, CDR1 is MDHEN, CDR2 SYDVKM. The CDR3 totals 15 residues. J was trimmed by 3 bases and V by 6 bases; bases with no gene match: 6. DNA of the CDR3: TGTGCCAGCAGCGGACAGGGGGCGCAGGACTATGGCTACACCTTC. Its protein is CASSGQGAQDYGYTF.

The V gene is TRBV20-1, the J gene TRBJ2-5, with 7 nucleotides matching TRBD2. V shed 3 bases, J shed 2 bases, and the junction held 6 bases outside the gene matches. Germline CDR1 reads DFQATT; CDR2 reads SNEGSKA (reference sequence). This CDR3 has 14 residues. CDR3 in DNA: TGCAGTGCTAGTCCAGCGGGGAGTCAAGAGACCCAGTACTTC. Translating gives CSASPAGSQETQYF.

This rearrangement joins TRBV7-9 to TRBJ1-2; TRBD1 is a possible D gene (5 bases). The germline V and J ends were trimmed by 0 bases and 12 bases, with 14 bases remaining between them. CDR3 size: 13 residues. CDR1 SEHNR and CDR2 FQNEAQ come from the germline V gene (reference sequence). The CDR3 sequence: CASSLAAELGDTF. The CDR3 DNA sequence: TGTGCCAGCAGCTTAGCGGCGGAGTTGGGGGACACCTTC.

On this clonotype itself: One end of the junction varies from germline; a read error may be responsible. This rearrangement joins TRBV20-1 to TRBJ1-1; possibly TRBD1 for D (5 bases). The length of the CDR3 is 12 residues. Per germline, CDR1 DFQATT and CDR2 SNEGSKA (reference sequence). The CDR3 bases are TGCAGTGCTAGGCAGGGTGGCACTGAAGCTTCCTTT. This translates into CSARQGGTEASF.